Each of the 4 T cell receptor beta chains below was sequenced from the same sample in a study of blood T cell repertoires in COVID-19. Sequencing was performed with immunoSEQ multiplex PCR; in TCRdb, only in-frame clones are kept and a portion is missing. The sample lists roughly 160,000 clones; roughly nine tenths were seen once. Material: peripheral blood. The receptor set was obtained from a man aged 18 to 35 with acute or convalescent COVID-19.

This chain joins TRBV3-1 (or the pseudogene TRBV3-2) and TRBJ1-6; perhaps TRBD1 as D (6 bases). This CDR3 spans 19 amino acids. CDR1 and CDR2 from the germline V gene are LGHDT and YNNKEL (reference sequence). Trimming stripped 3 bases from V and 0 bases from J, with 18 bases between. The CDR3 nucleotides are TGTGCCAGCAGCCAGACTCCGGGACACTTAAGCTCCTATAATTCACCCCTCCACTTT. It is translated as CASSQTPGHLSSYNSPLHF.

The V gene is TRBV19, the J gene TRBJ1-1; perhaps TRBD1 as D (6 bases). The V end lost 6 bases, the J end lost 1 base, and 15 bases lay between the germline ends. The CDR3 is made up of 15 amino acids. Germline V gene sequence: CDR1 LNHDA, CDR2 SQIVND (reference sequence). CDR3: CASRTQGQGNTEAFF. In nucleotides, the CDR3 is TGTGCCAGTAGGACCCAGGGGCAGGGGAACACTGAAGCTTTCTTT.

V gene TRBV5-4 combines with J gene TRBJ2-2, with D maybe TRBD1 (5 bases). Trimming took off 4 bases at V and 5 bases at J, with 15 bases between the two ends. Germline CDR1 is SGHNT and CDR2 is YYREEE (reference sequence). The CDR3 has 15 amino acids. As DNA, the CDR3 is TGTGCCAGCAGCCTCAGGGTGGGGATGACCGGGGAGCTGTTTTTT. It specifies CASSLRVGMTGELFF. The whole variable domain, filled in from reference TRBV5-4 and TRBJ2-2, reads ETGVTQSPTHLIKTRGQQVTLRCSSQSGHNTVSWYQQALGQGPQFIFQYYREEENGRGNFPPRFSGLQFPNYSSELNVNALELDDSALYLCASSLRVGMTGELFFGEGSRLTVL.

The chain recombines TRBV7-9 with TRBJ1-1, with D possibly TRBD1 on 6 matching bases. This CDR3 is 14 amino acids long. V was pared by 5 bases and J by 1 base, with 11 bases between. Germline V CDR1 and CDR2: SEHNR, FQNEAQ (reference sequence). CDR3 residues: CASSAQGQNTEAFF. CDR3 sequence (DNA): TGTGCCAGCAGCGCGCAGGGACAGAACACTGAAGCTTTCTTT.